This T cell receptor (beta chain) was sequenced in a study of Ad26.COV2.S vaccination and SARS-CoV-2 variants. General study results and limits: There was a possibility that the TCR breadth and depth analyses underestimated total T cell responses. It was reported that spike-specific CD8+ and CD4+ T cell responses were substantially broad after vaccination. Vaccine recipients showed a spike-specific TCR breadth that was higher than in placebo recipients.

Turning to this clone: Its antigen is currently unknown.

The V and J ends lost 4 bases and 1 base, in that order; junction bases with no gene match: 9. The CDR3 extends over 16 amino acids. The V gene's germline CDR1 is SGHRS and CDR2 YFSETQ. The assay was immunoSEQ multiplex PCR, and TCRdb's table has in-frame clones only and misses some. The sample comprises about 6,800 clones, around 83% of which are singletons, and under 35% rests with the top ten. The rearrangement links TRBV5-1 to TRBJ2-3, with 7 bases identical to TRBD2. The TCR was taken from a human donor who had recovered from COVID-19. Material: peripheral blood, obtained after recovery from COVID-19. The CDR3 DNA reads TGCGCCAGCAGCATATCCCTCGCGGGGGGCACAGATACGCAGTATTTT. Its translation is CASSISLAGGTDTQYF.